The 14 T cell receptor beta chains reported below all come from one sample, sequenced in a study of blood T cell repertoires in COVID-19 (dated by TCRdb to the early 2020s). The library was produced with the immunoSEQ multiplex PCR assay. TCRdb re-hosts the immuneACCESS table, in-frame sequences only. Its copies lack some clones; in the studies checked, an unresolved V gene accounts for under half of them, and the cause for the rest is not known. For this sample the table gives a few hundred thousand clones, of which about nine tenths were detected only once. The leading ten clones occupy approximately 12% of the sample. The sample was peripheral blood. The source of these receptors is a woman between 25 and 40 years old with COVID-19, enrolled during active disease.

The chain carries TRBV13 and TRBJ2-2; a possible D gene is TRBD2 (6 bases). V was clipped by 5 bases and J by 6 bases, with 10 bases between them. The CDR3 is made up of 13 amino acids. Germline V gene data show CDR1 as PRHDT and CDR2 as FYEKMQ (reference sequence). This chain's CDR3 is CASSLTSPGELFF. The DNA of the CDR3 is TGTGCCAGCAGCCTGACTAGTCCCGGGGAGCTGTTTTTT.

Of note for this clone: Other DNA sequences from this sample encode an identical CDR3 as well. This chain links TRBV3-1 (or the pseudogene TRBV3-2) with TRBJ1-1; 7 positions agree with TRBD1. Germline V CDR1 and CDR2: LGHDT, YNNKEL (reference sequence). This CDR3 spans 14 amino acids. J was trimmed by 1 base and V by 3 bases; bases with no gene match: 2. Here the CDR3 reads CASSQNRGNTEAFF. For the CDR3, the DNA is TGTGCCAGCAGCCAGAACAGGGGGAACACTGAAGCTTTCTTT.

The chain couples TRBV23-1 to TRBJ1-1; 7 nucleotides match TRBD1. TRBV23-1 belongs to the ORF category, with a function that is uncertain. The CDR3 loop spans 13 amino acids. V shed 6 bases, J shed 8 bases, and the junction held 9 bases outside the gene matches. CDR3 region: CASSTDRAGEAFF. The DNA for the CDR3 is TGCGCCAGCAGCACAGACAGGGCTGGCGAAGCTTTCTTT.

The chain employs TRBV5-1 and TRBJ1-6; D ambiguous. Germline loops: CDR1 SGHRS, CDR2 YFSETQ. The germline V and J ends were trimmed by 0 bases and 2 bases, with 15 bases remaining between them. The length of the CDR3 is 18 residues. The CDR3 here is CASSLGAVKGTYNSPLHF. The CDR3, as DNA: TGCGCCAGCAGCTTGGGGGCAGTTAAAGGTACCTATAATTCACCCCTCCACTTT.

The chain joins TRBV6-5 to TRBJ2-1, with 8 positions matching TRBD2. The junction had 5 bases not matched to a gene; V was cut back by 4 bases and J by 3 bases. CDR3 length equals 15 residues. Germline assignment: CDR1 MNHEY and CDR2 SVGAGI. The CDR3 reads CASSSAAGGYNEQFF. CDR3 nucleotides: TGTGCCAGCAGTTCCGCGGCGGGGGGCTACAATGAGCAGTTCTTC.

The chain couples TRBV6-4 to TRBJ1-2, with 7 bases aligning to TRBD1. The germline V gene encodes CDR1 MRHNA and CDR2 SNTAGT. There are 14 residues in the CDR3. V shed 6 bases and J 3 bases; nucleotides not matched to a gene: 7. The CDR3 DNA is TGTGCCAGCAGCTTCGGGACAGATGACTATGGCTACACCTTC. It translates to CASSFGTDDYGYTF.

A single count supports this clone. The junction departs from the called germline gene at one end, perhaps through a read error. The chain carries TRBV2 and TRBJ2-3, with D perhaps matching TRBD2 (6 bases). The CDR3 has 15 residues. Germline CDR1 is SNHLY and CDR2 is FYNNEI. The CDR3 here is CASSEGRGSTDTQYF. For the CDR3, the DNA is TGTGCCAGCAGCGAAGGGCGGGGTAGCACAGATACGCAGTATTTT.

This clone was recorded once. The chain carries TRBV6-5 and TRBJ2-2; perhaps TRBD2 as D (5 bases). Trimming removed 5 bases from V and 2 bases from J, with 9 bases in between. Germline CDR1 is MNHEY and CDR2 is SVGAGI. This CDR3 has 14 residues. The CDR3 spells CASSTGLNTGELFF. The CDR3, as DNA: TGTGCCAGCAGTACCGGACTCAACACCGGGGAGCTGTTTTTT.

In its sample, this clone was seen once. The rearrangement uses TRBV4-2 and TRBJ2-5; D remains ambiguous. In germline, CDR1 is LGHNA, CDR2 YNFKEQ. CDR3 length equals 11 residues. V was clipped by 3 bases and J by 5 bases, with 4 bases between them. The CDR3 DNA reads TGTGCCAGCAGCCATGAGGAGACCCAGTACTTC. Amino acid sequence: CASSHEETQYF.

The V and J genes are TRBV28 and TRBJ2-5; a weak D match, TRBD1 (5 bases). The germline V and J ends were trimmed by 6 bases and 1 base, with 12 bases remaining between them. Germline CDR1 reads MDHEN; CDR2 reads SYDVKM. The CDR3 extends over 14 amino acids. The CDR3 region is CASRKQVSQETQYF. The DNA for the CDR3 is TGTGCCAGCAGGAAACAGGTTTCCCAAGAGACCCAGTACTTC.

This chain uses TRBV11-2 with TRBJ2-7; 9 positions agree with TRBD2. J gave up 5 bases and V 2 bases, and 4 bases lay outside the gene matches. Germline V gene lookup returns CDR1 SGHAT and CDR2 FQNNGV. The CDR3 has 14 residues. CDR3 DNA: TGTGCCAGCAGCTTAATTCCTAGCGGGAACGAGCAGTACTTC. Its protein is CASSLIPSGNEQYF.

The chain carries TRBV7-9 and TRBJ2-2; 9 bases are shared with TRBD1. The CDR3 spans 17 residues. Trimming removed 4 bases from V and 3 bases from J; junction bases left unmatched: 9. Germline CDR1 and CDR2: SEHNR and FQNEAQ (reference sequence). The CDR3 region has the DNA TGTGCCAGCAGCTCTCCGTCCGGGACAGGGCACACCGGGGAGCTGTTTTTT. The encoded protein is CASSSPSGTGHTGELFF.

The chain is built from TRBV7-9 and TRBJ1-1; 11 bases align to TRBD1. The V gene's germline CDR1 is SEHNR and CDR2 FQNEAQ (reference sequence). Losses at the gene ends were 6 bases for V and 5 bases for J; bases not matched to a gene: 8. CDR3 length: 15 amino acids. CDR3 region: CASRVGTGGATEAFF. The CDR3 DNA reads TGTGCCAGCAGAGTCGGGACAGGGGGTGCGACTGAAGCTTTCTTT.

This clone occurred a few times. This chain links TRBV29-1 with TRBJ2-7; a weak D match, TRBD2 (5 bases). Looked up from germline, CDR1 is SQVTM and CDR2 is ANQGSEA. Trimming removed 5 bases at V and 2 bases at J, with 19 bases between. The CDR3 extends over 15 amino acids. CDR3 protein: CSVRPSRARAYEQYF. The CDR3, as DNA: TGCAGCGTTCGCCCTTCTAGAGCGAGGGCCTACGAGCAGTACTTC.